These 28 T cell receptor beta chains originate from one sample sequenced in a study of shared clonotypes between healthy human individuals. TCRdb's table, derived via immunoSEQ multiplex PCR, lists solely in-frame clones and lacks some. The table shows millions of clones, with just under 95% occurring only once. Naive CD8 cells lacked CD45RO, underwent positive selection for CCR7 and left out terminally differentiated effector memory CD45RA+ cells. Sample: naive CD8+ T cells sorted from blood. These receptors all stem from a young man in good health.

The chain recombines TRBV7-8 with TRBJ1-2; D may be TRBD1 (5 bases). V dropped 5 bases and J dropped 4 bases, with 20 bases sitting between them. Germline CDR1 and CDR2: SGHVS and FQNEAQ. The CDR3 is 16 residues long. CDR3 nucleotide sequence: TGTGCCAGCAGCCCCACTGCCCCGACAGAACTCTATGGCTACACCTTC. It yields the protein CASSPTAPTELYGYTF.

V usage is TRBV14 and J usage is TRBJ2-7; D is unresolved. Trimming left V 0 bases short and J 3 bases short, with 12 bases between. CDR1 and CDR2 (germline): SGHDN, FVKESK. This CDR3 spans 15 amino acids. The CDR3 nucleotides are TGTGCCAGCAGCCAAGACATGAACACGGACTACGAGCAGTACTTC. Its translation: CASSQDMNTDYEQYF.

This CDR3 is CASSQQGGWYGYTF. DNA of the CDR3: TGCGCCAGCAGCCAACAAGGGGGGTGGTATGGCTACACCTTC. J is TRBJ1-2 and V is TRBV4-1; tentative D call: TRBD1 (6 bases). Germline V lookup: CDR1 MGHRA, CDR2 YSYEKL. The V and J ends lost 2 bases and 5 bases respectively, with 12 bases between them. The CDR3 is 14 residues long.

The rearrangement links TRBV5-8 to TRBJ1-5; the D gene is possibly TRBD1 (6 bases). V lost 0 bases and J lost 0, with 7 bases in between. Germline CDR1 reads SGHTS; CDR2 reads YDEGEE. The CDR3 is 15 amino acids. The CDR3 loop reads CASSLGGLSNQPQHF. The CDR3 bases are TGTGCCAGCAGCTTGGGGGGGCTTAGCAATCAGCCCCAGCATTTT.

The chain employs TRBV27 and TRBJ2-7; D possibly uses TRBD1 or TRBD2 (6 bases each). Trimming removed 7 bases at V and 6 bases at J, with 19 bases between. The germline gives CDR1 MNHEY, CDR2 SMNVEV (reference sequence). CDR3 length: 14 residues. The CDR3 region is CASTRVGAGSEQYF. The CDR3 DNA follows: TGTGCCAGCACCCGGGTGGGGGCGGGGAGCGAGCAGTACTTC.

This chain links TRBV2 with TRBJ1-3, with 7 bases that match TRBD1. The CDR3 length is 16 residues. V lost 7 bases and J lost 0; bases outside the gene matches: 9. Per germline, CDR1 SNHLY and CDR2 FYNNEI. The CDR3 loop is CASTYWTGSSGNTIYF. The CDR3 nucleotides read TGTGCCAGCACCTATTGGACAGGTAGCTCTGGAAACACCATATATTTT.

This clone showed up just a few times. This same CDR3 is encoded by further DNA sequences in the sample. The rearrangement joins TRBV7-3 to TRBJ2-2; 8 nucleotides align to TRBD2. The CDR3 is 13 amino acids. The germline V gene encodes CDR1 SGHTA and CDR2 FQGTGA. With 6 bases clipped from V and 4 bases from J, the junction kept 1 base outside the gene matches. For the CDR3, the DNA is TGTGCCAGCAGTCTAGCGGGCACCGGGGAGCTGTTTTTT. Translated, it gives CASSLAGTGELFF.

As concerns this clone: The identical CDR3 is also encoded by other nucleotide sequences in the sample. The chain links TRBV19 to TRBJ2-7, with a tentative D call TRBD2 (6 bases). The germline V gene encodes CDR1 LNHDA and CDR2 SQIVND (reference sequence). The CDR3 totals 13 residues. The germline V and J ends were trimmed by 5 bases and 2 bases, with 10 bases remaining between them. The CDR3 nucleotides read TGTGCCAGTAGTGCGGGGCTCCCCTACGAGCAGTACTTC. It encodes CASSAGLPYEQYF.

CDR3 region: CASSFVSRTVNTEAFF. DNA of the CDR3: TGCGCCAGCAGCTTTGTATCTAGGACAGTCAACACTGAAGCTTTCTTT. The rearrangement links TRBV5-1 to TRBJ1-1; the D gene is possibly TRBD1 (6 bases). The germline V gene has CDR1 SGHRS and CDR2 YFSETQ. The CDR3 covers 16 residues. V was cut by 2 bases and J by 2 bases, with 16 bases left in between. Complete variable domain (other parts from reference TRBV5-1 and TRBJ1-1): KAGVTQTPRYLIKTRGQQVTLSCSPISGHRSVSWYQQTPGQGLQFLFEYFSETQRNKGNFPGRFSGRQFSNSRSEMNVSTLELGDSALYLCASSFVSRTVNTEAFFGQGTRLTVV.

The chain has TRBV5-8 and TRBJ1-5; no firm D call. The V and J ends lost 5 bases and 2 bases respectively, with 5 bases between them. The germline gives CDR1 SGHTS, CDR2 YDEGEE. The CDR3 loop spans 12 amino acids. CDR3 loop: CASRDGNQPQHF. The CDR3, as DNA: TGTGCCAGCAGAGACGGCAATCAGCCCCAGCATTTT.

Worth noting for this clone: The same CDR3 also results from other DNA sequences found in this sample. J is TRBJ2-7 and V is TRBV28; D may be TRBD2 (7 bases). Germline V gene sequence: CDR1 MDHEN, CDR2 SYDVKM. This CDR3 region has 13 residues. Trimming removed 4 bases from V and 3 bases from J, with 10 bases in between. The CDR3 is CASSWGGGYEQYF. The CDR3, as DNA: TGTGCCAGCAGTTGGGGAGGGGGCTACGAGCAGTACTTC.

The CDR3 loop reads CASIGGANVLTF. The CDR3 DNA is TGTGCCAGCATCGGCGGGGCCAACGTCCTGACTTTC. The chain links TRBV9 to TRBJ2-6; no reliable D call. Deletions cut 6 bases from V and 4 bases from J, with 5 bases between. This CDR3 spans 12 amino acids. CDR1 is SGDLS and CDR2 is YYNGEE in the germline V gene.

The chain recombines TRBV12-5 with TRBJ2-5; 7 nucleotides match TRBD1. This CDR3 spans 13 amino acids. Losses at the gene ends were 6 bases for V and 7 bases for J; bases not matched to a gene: 8. The germline CDR1 and CDR2 sequences are LGHNT and FRNRAP. The CDR3 region is CASGDGTARTQYF. The CDR3 DNA reads TGTGCTAGTGGAGACGGGACAGCGCGGACCCAGTACTTC.

Remarks on this clone: The same CDR3 also results from other DNA sequences found in this sample. The chain uses TRBV7-9 and TRBJ2-3; tentative D call: TRBD2 (5 bases). This CDR3 spans 15 amino acids. Germline loops: CDR1 SEHNR, CDR2 FQNEAQ (reference sequence). The germline V and J ends were trimmed by 5 bases and 0 bases, with 12 bases remaining between them. The CDR3 DNA reads TGTGCCAGCAGCCCCCCCGGACTGAGCACAGATACGCAGTATTTT. It is translated as CASSPPGLSTDTQYF.

The CDR3 sequence is CASSLGTGGPWGEQFF. The CDR3 bases are TGCGCCAGCAGCCTCGGGACAGGGGGGCCTTGGGGTGAGCAGTTCTTC. The chain is built from TRBV4-1 and TRBJ2-1, with 11 bases matching TRBD1. V dropped 4 bases and J dropped 9; count of bases not matched to a gene: 11. The CDR3 length is 16 residues. The V gene's germline CDR1 is MGHRA and CDR2 YSYEKL.

The chain carries TRBV5-6 and TRBJ2-5; 9 positions match TRBD2. The J segment lost 2 bases and the V segment lost 1 base, leaving 9 bases of the junction unmatched. There are 17 residues in the CDR3. Looked up from germline, CDR1 is SGHDT and CDR2 is YYEEEE. As DNA, the CDR3 is TGTGCCAGCAGCTTGAGCGGGGGGACCGAAGAACAAGAGACCCAGTACTTC. Its protein is CASSLSGGTEEQETQYF.

This clone appeared once. This rearrangement joins TRBV19 to TRBJ1-2; TRBD1 might be the D (6 bases). From germline, CDR1 is LNHDA and CDR2 SQIVND (reference sequence). The CDR3 extends over 17 amino acids. Trimming left V 2 bases short and J 4 bases short, with 20 bases between. Here the CDR3 DNA reads TGTGCCAGTAGTATAATAACACTGGACAGAATCACCTATGGCTACACCTTC. This encodes CASSIITLDRITYGYTF.

The rearrangement joins TRBV28 to TRBJ2-1; TRBD1 agrees at 9 bases. CDR3 length: 14 residues. Trimming cost V 5 bases and J 8 bases; bases outside gene matches: 7. Germline CDR1 reads MDHEN; CDR2 reads SYDVKM. CDR3 sequence (DNA): TGTGCCAGCAGTCCCCGGACAGGGGTGGATGAGCAGTTCTTC. This gives the protein CASSPRTGVDEQFF.

The table lists this clone with a few counts. This rearrangement joins TRBV10-3 to TRBJ1-2, with TRBD1 identical over 8 bases. This CDR3 comprises 14 residues. With V trimmed by 7 bases and J by 4 bases, 8 bases remained unmatched. CDR1 and CDR2 (germline): ENHRY, SYGVKD. CDR3 in amino acids: CAITPGQDIYGYTF. The CDR3 nucleotides are TGTGCCATCACCCCGGGACAGGACATCTATGGCTACACCTTC.

The chain is built from TRBV21-1 and TRBJ2-7; TRBD1 is taken as the D call from the table, unchecked against the DNA. TRBV21-1 is deemed a pseudogene. The CDR3 sequence is 16 residues long. The CDR3 region is CASTTGSLLSAYEQYF. CDR3 sequence (DNA): TGTGCCAGCACTACAGGGTCCCTCCTAAGCGCCTACGAGCAGTACTTC.

The DNA of the CDR3 is TGTGCCAGCAGAGGGGGACTTACCCCCTACGAGCAGTACTTC. Translated, it gives CASRGGLTPYEQYF. The chain employs TRBV2 and TRBJ2-7, with D perhaps given as TRBD1 or TRBD2 (6 bases each). The V gene's germline CDR1 is SNHLY and CDR2 FYNNEI. The CDR3 runs 14 residues. The germline V and J ends were trimmed by 6 bases and 2 bases, with 14 bases remaining between them.

J is TRBJ2-7 and V is TRBV27, with TRBD1 matching 7 bases. V shed 3 bases, J shed 3 bases, and the junction held 8 bases outside the gene matches. CDR3 length: 15 residues. Looked up from germline, CDR1 is MNHEY and CDR2 is SMNVEV (reference sequence). This chain's CDR3 is CASSFSFGDSYEQYF. For the CDR3, the DNA is TGTGCCAGCAGTTTTTCTTTTGGGGACAGCTACGAGCAGTACTTC.

Details on this clone: The sample contains more than one DNA sequence encoding this CDR3. CDR3 sequence (DNA): TGTGCCAGCAGTTTAAGGGACGGCAATCAGCCCCAGCATTTT. It encodes CASSLRDGNQPQHF. The rearrangement links TRBV27 to TRBJ1-5; D perhaps matches TRBD1 (5 bases). Trimming pared 2 bases from V and 2 bases from J, leaving 7 bases between. Germline loops: CDR1 MNHEY, CDR2 SMNVEV (reference sequence). The CDR3 loop spans 14 amino acids.

The chain is built from TRBV19 and TRBJ2-7; 8 bases line up with TRBD1. The V gene's germline CDR1 is LNHDA and CDR2 SQIVND (reference sequence). The junction had 5 bases not matched to a gene; V was cut back by 5 bases and J by 5 bases. The CDR3 has 13 residues. CDR3 bases: TGTGCCAGTAGTCCCCAGGGGGCTGACGAGCAGTACTTC. Its translation: CASSPQGADEQYF.

This clone was observed a handful of times. This chain uses TRBV6-5 with TRBJ1-6; weak D call: TRBD1 (5 bases). This CDR3 spans 16 amino acids. V lost 4 bases to trimming and J lost 0 bases, with 10 bases between them. CDR1 is MNHEY, CDR2 SVGAGI, per germline. CDR3 sequence reads: CASSFFGGSYNSPLHF. The DNA for the CDR3 is TGTGCCAGCAGTTTTTTCGGGGGCTCCTATAATTCACCCCTCCACTTT.

The chain couples TRBV5-1 to TRBJ2-1; D remains unclear. With 3 bases removed from V and 4 bases from J, the gap between germline ends came to 5 bases. CDR3 length: 12 amino acids. CDR1 is SGHRS and CDR2 is YFSETQ in the germline V gene. CDR3 residues: CASSSEYNEQFF. The CDR3, as DNA: TGCGCCAGCAGCTCCGAGTACAATGAGCAGTTCTTC.

This clone was recorded only once. The chain uses TRBV7-3 and TRBJ2-5; the D gene could be TRBD1 or TRBD2 (5 bases each). The CDR3 contains 16 residues. Germline CDR1 is SGHTA and CDR2 is FQGTGA. The V gene lost 1 base and the J gene lost 3 bases, with 15 bases spanning the gap. The CDR3 reads CASSLMQGPIEETQYF. CDR3 sequence (DNA): TGTGCCAGCAGCTTAATGCAGGGACCCATTGAAGAGACCCAGTACTTC.

The chain employs TRBV10-3 and TRBJ1-6, with D hard to call. The CDR3 runs to 14 residues. Germline V gives CDR1 ENHRY, CDR2 SYGVKD. Trimming cost V 2 bases and J 6 bases, with 8 bases left between them. The CDR3 nucleotides read TGTGCCATCAGTGAGCCGGCCAGTAATTCACCCCTCCACTTT. It yields the protein CAISEPASNSPLHF.